Below are 24 T cell receptor beta chains sequenced from a single sample in a study of T cell responses to AZD1222 COVID-19 vaccine. Here immunoSEQ multiplex PCR was the method, and the copy in TCRdb shows in-frame clones only, minus some. The table lists approximately 100,000 clones, over 75% of them singletons. Sequenced here: peripheral blood, sampled 28 days after the second AZD1222 dose. Receptor source: an adult who received the AZD1222 COVID-19 vaccine.

The chain employs TRBV10-3 and TRBJ2-5; no clear D. Germline loops: CDR1 ENHRY, CDR2 SYGVKD. This CDR3 is 12 amino acids long. V dropped 8 bases and J dropped 2 bases, with 9 bases sitting between them. The DNA for the CDR3 is TGTGCCATCGGCAACAATCAAGAGACCCAGTACTTC. This encodes CAIGNNQETQYF.

The gene calls are TRBV5-4 and TRBJ2-3; D remains ambiguous. The CDR3 has 13 residues. Per the germline V gene, CDR1 is SGHNT and CDR2 is YYREEE (reference sequence). The germline V and J ends were trimmed by 2 bases and 2 bases, with 6 bases remaining between them. CDR3 region: CASSFGSTDTQYF. The CDR3 DNA follows: TGTGCCAGCAGCTTCGGGTCCACAGATACGCAGTATTTT.

The chain links TRBV5-1 to TRBJ1-2, with 8 bases matching TRBD1. V dropped 0 bases and J dropped 4; count of bases not matched to a gene: 8. The CDR3 sequence is 16 residues long. Germline V gene lookup returns CDR1 SGHRS and CDR2 YFSETQ. The CDR3: CASSLEGRGQGYGYTF. The CDR3 coding sequence is TGCGCCAGCAGCTTGGAAGGCAGGGGGCAAGGCTATGGCTACACCTTC.

This chain connects TRBV5-1 to TRBJ1-4, with 9 bases lining up with TRBD1. The germline V gene has CDR1 SGHRS and CDR2 YFSETQ. The trim removed 4 bases at V and 8 bases at J, leaving 12 bases unmatched. This CDR3 is 16 amino acids long. The CDR3 bases are TGCGCCAGCAGCCAGGAAACAGGGGGCGCTCGGGAAAAACTGTTTTTT. The encoded protein is CASSQETGGAREKLFF.

This sequence joins TRBV7-2 and TRBJ2-5; D gene uncertain. Germline V gene data show CDR1 as SGHTA and CDR2 as FQGNSA. Trimming took 5 bases from V and 0 from J, leaving 10 bases between them. CDR3 length: 14 amino acids. Written as DNA, the CDR3 is TGTGCCAGCAGCCTAGGACCGAACCAAGAGACCCAGTACTTC. Protein: CASSLGPNQETQYF.

The chain has TRBV7-9 and TRBJ1-1, with D unresolved. The CDR3 extends over 14 amino acids. Per germline, CDR1 SEHNR and CDR2 FQNEAQ (reference sequence). Trimming removed 1 base at V and 1 base at J, with 7 bases between. The CDR3 DNA sequence: TGTGCCAGCAGCTTAGGGCAGGAGAACACTGAAGCTTTCTTT. It translates to CASSLGQENTEAFF.

The rearrangement links TRBV4-3 to TRBJ1-6; D unclear. CDR1 and CDR2 (germline): LGHNA, YSLEER. V lost 4 bases to trimming and J lost 6 bases, with 13 bases between them. The CDR3 totals 15 residues. This CDR3 reads CASSPRLGSNSPLHF. The CDR3 DNA follows: TGCGCCAGCAGCCCCCGTCTAGGGAGTAATTCACCCCTCCACTTT.

This rearrangement joins TRBV5-1 to TRBJ2-3; 8 bases line up with TRBD2. Germline CDR1 SGHRS, CDR2 YFSETQ. Trimming removed 0 bases from V and 6 bases from J; junction bases left unmatched: 3. The CDR3 contains 14 residues. CDR3 protein: CASSLGLAMDTQYF. In DNA, the CDR3 is TGCGCCAGCAGCTTGGGACTAGCGATGGATACGCAGTATTTT.

The chain recombines TRBV6-5 with TRBJ1-6; 7 bases match TRBD1. CDR1 MNHEY and CDR2 SVGAGI come from the germline V gene. The CDR3 runs to 15 residues. V lost 6 bases, J lost 5 bases, and 7 bases stayed unmatched. CDR3 amino acids: CASSPGTEHNSPLHF. The CDR3 DNA reads TGTGCCAGCAGCCCCGGGACAGAACATAATTCACCCCTCCACTTT.

The chain combines TRBV9 with TRBJ2-3; D remains ambiguous. Trimming took 2 bases from V and 2 from J, leaving 6 bases between them. Germline CDR1 reads SGDLS; CDR2 reads YYNGEE. CDR3 length: 13 residues. CDR3 residues: CASSVPNTDTQYF. The DNA for the CDR3 is TGTGCCAGCAGCGTCCCTAACACAGATACGCAGTATTTT.

The J gene is TRBJ2-5, the V gene TRBV4-1; a weak D match, TRBD1 (6 bases). Germline CDR1 MGHRA, CDR2 YSYEKL. The CDR3 contains 13 residues. V was cut by 4 bases and J by 5 bases, with 11 bases left in between. The CDR3 protein is CASSRMQGETQYF. Here the CDR3 DNA reads TGCGCCAGCAGCCGCATGCAGGGGGAGACCCAGTACTTC.

This chain uses TRBV7-3 with TRBJ1-2, with TRBD1 matching over 7 bases. Germline values: CDR1 SGHTA, CDR2 FQGTGA. V was clipped by 0 bases and J by 3 bases; unmatched bases: 4. This CDR3 spans 15 amino acids. The CDR3 region is CASSLTGGPDYGYTF. The DNA of the CDR3 is TGTGCCAGCAGCTTAACAGGGGGCCCTGACTATGGCTACACCTTC.

The rearrangement links TRBV28 to TRBJ1-5; TRBD1 matches at 7 bases. The J segment lost 6 bases and the V segment lost 6 bases, leaving 11 bases of the junction unmatched. The germline CDR1 and CDR2 sequences are MDHEN and SYDVKM. The CDR3 has 15 residues. The CDR3 protein is CASSLTTGAPQPQHF. The CDR3 nucleotides are TGTGCCAGCAGCTTAACTACAGGGGCCCCTCAGCCCCAGCATTTT.

The chain carries TRBV28 and TRBJ1-6; D is perhaps TRBD1 (5 bases). The CDR3 is made up of 15 amino acids. Trimming stripped 7 bases from V and 6 bases from J, with 16 bases between. Germline CDR1 and CDR2: MDHEN and SYDVKM. In DNA form, the CDR3 reads TGTGCCAGCATTTCCGGGGGGGTGAGTAATTCACCCCTCCACTTT. Translating gives CASISGGVSNSPLHF.

V gene TRBV14 combines with J gene TRBJ1-4; no clear D gene. The length of the CDR3 is 17 residues. Trimming stripped 1 base from V and 8 bases from J, with 20 bases between. Germline V gene data show CDR1 as SGHDN and CDR2 as FVKESK. Written as DNA, the CDR3 is TGTGCCAGCAGCCAAGGGTCCCTCCTGAGGGTGTCGGAAAAACTGTTTTTT. It is translated as CASSQGSLLRVSEKLFF. Full variable domain (outside the CDR3, taken from reference TRBV14 and TRBJ1-4): EAGVTQFPSHSVIEKGQTVTLRCDPISGHDNLYWYRRVMGKEIKFLLHFVKESKQDESGMPNNRFLAERTGGTYSTLKVQPAELEDSGVYFCASSQGSLLRVSEKLFFGSGTQLSVL.

The chain couples TRBV7-9 to TRBJ2-1; TRBD2 agrees at 9 bases. The CDR3 consists of 13 residues. Trimming at V came to 2 bases and at J to 7 bases, leaving 0 bases not matched to a gene. Germline V gene sequence: CDR1 SEHNR, CDR2 FQNEAQ (reference sequence). The CDR3 sequence is CASSLLAGNEQFF. DNA of the CDR3: TGTGCCAGCAGCTTACTAGCGGGAAATGAGCAGTTCTTC.

The chain combines TRBV10-2 with TRBJ1-2, with D possibly matching TRBD1 (6 bases). Germline values: CDR1 WSHSY, CDR2 SAAADI. This CDR3 region has 14 residues. The V end lost 2 bases, the J end lost 5 bases, and 12 bases lay between the germline ends. The CDR3 DNA is TGCGCCAGCAGTGAGAGGGGGTCCCCTTATGGCTACACCTTC. This encodes CASSERGSPYGYTF.

The chain recombines TRBV5-1 with TRBJ1-3, with D possibly TRBD1 on 5 matching bases. CDR3 length: 13 amino acids. The V gene lost 4 bases and the J gene lost 3 bases, with 8 bases spanning the gap. The germline V gene encodes CDR1 SGHRS and CDR2 YFSETQ. This CDR3 is CASSRDGGNTIYF. For the CDR3, the DNA is TGCGCCAGCAGCCGGGACGGTGGAAACACCATATATTTT. The complete variable domain, with remaining parts taken from reference TRBV5-1 and TRBJ1-3, reads KAGVTQTPRYLIKTRGQQVTLSCSPISGHRSVSWYQQTPGQGLQFLFEYFSETQRNKGNFPGRFSGRQFSNSRSEMNVSTLELGDSALYLCASSRDGGNTIYFGEGSWLTVV.

Only one count was recorded for this clone. V is TRBV25-1 and J is TRBJ1-6; tentatively, D is TRBD1 (5 bases). In germline, CDR1 is MGHDK, CDR2 SYGVNS. The V gene lost 6 bases and the J gene lost 7 bases, with 10 bases spanning the gap. This CDR3 is 13 amino acids long. CDR3: CASSVRGNSPLHF. CDR3 sequence (DNA): TGTGCCAGCAGCGTTAGGGGAAATTCACCCCTCCACTTT.

This chain joins TRBV5-1 and TRBJ1-6; no clear D. Per the germline V gene, CDR1 is SGHRS and CDR2 is YFSETQ. The V gene lost 5 bases and the J gene lost 8 bases, with 17 bases spanning the gap. This CDR3 is built from 15 residues. The CDR3 bases are TGCGCCAGCAGTTACACCGGGCACGGGGATTCACCCCTCCACTTT. Translating it yields CASSYTGHGDSPLHF.

This chain connects TRBV2 to TRBJ1-1; D gene uncertain. This CDR3 contains 11 residues. The germline V gene has CDR1 SNHLY and CDR2 FYNNEI. V was trimmed by 5 bases and J by 3 bases, leaving 4 bases between them. Here the CDR3 DNA reads TGTGCCAGCAGTCAGGACACTGAAGCTTTCTTT. Its translation is CASSQDTEAFF.

This clone was seen once. CDR3 DNA: TGTGCCAGCAGCTTACGGACTAGCGGGGGGTTCCATGTCCAGTACTTC. Translation: CASSLRTSGGFHVQYF. The chain has TRBV13 and TRBJ2-5; 14 nucleotides agree with TRBD2. V trimming: 2 bases; J trimming: 10 bases; junction bases outside the gene matches: 9. From germline, CDR1 is PRHDT and CDR2 FYEKMQ (reference sequence). The CDR3 runs 16 residues.

About this clone itself: One end of the junction does not line up with germline, which may come from a read error. Here the CDR3 reads CASSSGLASGDTQYF. The CDR3 DNA follows: TGTGCTAGCAGCTCCGGACTAGCGTCAGGAGATACGCAGTATTTT. This chain uses TRBV7-7 with TRBJ2-3; TRBD2 aligns across 9 bases. CDR1 SSHAT and CDR2 FNYEAQ come from the germline V gene (reference sequence). The CDR3 runs to 15 residues.

The chain joins TRBV5-1 to TRBJ2-3, with D perhaps TRBD2 (6 bases). The CDR3 is made up of 13 amino acids. Germline loops: CDR1 SGHRS, CDR2 YFSETQ. The ends were cut back, 5 bases at V and 2 bases at J, with 9 bases in the middle. The CDR3 DNA reads TGCGCCAGCAGGGGACTGCTCACAGATACGCAGTATTTT. Amino acid sequence: CASRGLLTDTQYF.